Detailed here is one T cell receptor (beta chain). Its cognate antigen is unknown. Because it lacks the conserved phenylalanine or tryptophan at the end, this CDR3 is likely a read error. The DNA is omitted, as the CDR3 cannot be located on it reliably, and the CDR3 follows TCRdb's listing. This sample was taken from a study of cytomegalovirus exposure and HLA in healthy donors. Study outcomes and limitations: In a later analysis, donors in an Asian-associated ancestry cluster reportedly had fewer N-insertions in productive TCRs than the cohort mean. TCR beta chains associated with HLA were, in a later analysis, more clonally expanded than equally common others.

Use of 60 Vbeta and 13 Jbeta primers characterized the PCR. The assay was immunoSEQ multiplex PCR, and TCRdb's table has in-frame clones only and misses some. The table includes around 120,000 clones, around 78% detected once. CDR1 SGHNT and CDR2 YYREEE come from the germline V gene (reference sequence). The CDR3 is 14 residues long, counting both termini. The sequence was collected from a woman in her forties in good health and CMV-seronegative. The chain couples TRBV5-4 to TRBJ1-1. The sequenced sample was PBMCs. The CDR3 loop is CASSLVPDVGLKLS.